This TCR beta chain was sequenced during a study of T cell responses to AZD1222 COVID-19 vaccine. Sequencing used immunoSEQ multiplex PCR; TCRdb keeps in-frame clones, though not all of them. The sample has around 140,000 clones, 92% seen once. Study-wide points: Spike-wide vaccine-associated CD4 TCRs dominated at 160-218 and 743-854. Clonal diversity was possibly underestimated, and the donors were mostly white British, with more females.

Investigators merged groups given second doses at roughly 4 or roughly 12 weeks. This CDR3 is 17 amino acids long. Germline CDR1 and CDR2: SGHDT and YYEEEE. Trimming at V came to 3 bases and at J to 0 bases, leaving 11 bases not matched to a gene. Note on this clone: The antigen is undetermined.

The source of this sequence is an adult who received the AZD1222 COVID-19 vaccine. This specimen was peripheral blood, taken 28 days after the second AZD1222 dose. This chain links TRBV5-6 with TRBJ2-5, with 7 bases identical to TRBD2. The CDR3 DNA is TGTGCCAGCAGCTGGGGGGGTAGATGGGTGTACCAAGAGACCCAGTACTTC. It yields the protein CASSWGGRWVYQETQYF.